This TCR beta chain was captured by sequencing in a study of OX40 agonist ivuxolimab in advanced cancers. Turning to the study itself: Two patients with cutaneous melanoma and one with hepatocellular carcinoma, three in total, showed partial responses.

Trimming removed 4 bases at V and 2 bases at J, with 18 bases between. Germline V gene sequence: CDR1 MDHEN, CDR2 SYDVKM. The CDR3 runs to 16 residues. Study observations and caveats: CD4+ T cells averaged fewer expanded clones than CD8+ T cells.

Comments on this clone: The antigen remains undetermined.

Sequenced by immunoSEQ multiplex PCR; TCRdb stores in-frame clones only, minus some. The sample records about 82,000 clones, roughly 89% being singletons. J is TRBJ2-7 and V is TRBV28; D is possibly TRBD2 (6 bases). The specimen comprised CD4+ or CD8+ T cells sorted from blood, sampled in a trial of the OX40 agonist ivuxolimab. The clonotype comes from an adult with an advanced solid tumor such as melanoma, head and neck, liver or kidney cancer. The CDR3 sequence: CASSSLAGHRAYEQYF. DNA for the CDR3: TGTGCCAGCAGTTCACTAGCAGGGCACCGGGCCTACGAGCAGTACTTC.